This entry describes one TCR beta chain. The antigen this receptor binds is unknown. No clone much larger than this one lies a single base away; base qualities are absent. Libraries were constructed by 5' RACE. Instrument used: Illumina HiSeq 2500. A second roughly 6 to 12 cycle PCR used a sample-barcoded 5' primer and a J-beta primer mix. Each TCR beta cDNA molecule received a unique molecular identifier from a template-switch 5' adaptor carrying 12 random nucleotides. Each sample yielded at least 2.5 million CDR3-containing paired-end reads. All of the RNA was converted into first-strand cDNA using the Mint cDNA synthesis kit, with a TRBC-specific oligonucleotide serving as the primer. Following uracil-DNA glycosylase treatment, all cDNA underwent a first 18-cycle PCR with the universal primers M1SS and BC2_uni_R. In the paper's pipeline: Normalization of each sample was performed by random selection of 1 million high-quality reads, each carrying a distinct molecular identifier. Instead of being binned into consensus sequences, reads that shared molecular identifiers were thrown out. MiTCR, run with a Q25 quality threshold and the strictest error-elimination algorithm, handled CDR3 identification, clonotype clustering and error correction. A nonparametric unseen species model using Euler transformation provided a lower-bound estimate of total TCR beta diversity. TCRdb cleaned the public reads at Q25 with fastp, built clones with MiXCR and kept in-frame beta chains. Each entry merges the rows of one CDR3 protein and shows their most common DNA and genes. The V and J calls, along with clone size, are taken from TCRdb and not from the paper's own processing. Within this sample are 1 million to 1.2 million distinct CDR3 sequences, with roughly two fifths of them counted one time only. The ten largest make up around 12% of the sample.

V is pared back by 3 bases and J by 7 bases, with 13 bases lying between the germline termini. The CDR3 measures 14 amino acids from cysteine to phenylalanine. The only DNA kept is the CDR3, 42 bases in frame from the first base. Based on the germline V gene (reference sequence), the CDR1 and CDR2 sequences are LNHDA and SQIVND. The data are from a study of blood T cells in healthy people across ages (dated by TCRdb to between 2015 and 2017). Looking at the study overall: In model experiments, template switching captured roughly one uniquely barcoded TCR beta cDNA molecule for every two T cells. The study measured age-related changes in TCR beta repertoire diversity using deep sequencing normalized with unique cDNA molecular identifiers. The donors were split into four age groups: young (average 16 years), middle-aged (about 40), aged (about 56) and long-lived (approximately 89). To avoid experimental bias, donors of different ages were spread randomly across the sequencing lanes. Two additional independent replicas of 1 million unique cDNA reads from the same blood draw were analyzed for two donors (one aged 18 to 30 and one aged 80 or older). General findings and caveats noted by the study authors: A strong correlation was found between observed TCR beta diversity and the percentage of naive T cells measured by flow cytometry. Because the CMV infection status of the donors was unknown, age-related changes in expanded clonotypes may potentially have been confounded. Estimates of total diversity based on one million sequenced T cells were considered lower bounds and underestimates. As age increased, observed TCR beta diversity per million T cells dropped in a roughly linear way, and a significant reduction was already evident by age around 41. Compared with the aged group, the long-lived group had more naive CD4+ T cells, fewer expanded clones and increased TCR diversity, suggesting age selection. Bulk unsorted PBMC profiling prevented conclusive comparison of naive and antigen-experienced compartments.

Donors were 30 to 45 systemically healthy Caucasian individuals from Russia aged roughly 6 to 90 years. Around 10 milliliters of peripheral blood were drawn from each donor into EDTA-treated Vacutainer tubes. Ficoll-Paque density-gradient centrifugation was used to isolate PBMCs, with at least 6.5 million per sample. Total RNA was extracted from PBMCs with Trizol reagent, with at least 5 micrograms obtained per sample. For every donor, an aliquot of PBMCs went through flow cytometry to measure the percentages of naive CD45RAhigh/CD27high T cells. The V gene is TRBV19 and the J gene is TRBJ1-5; possibly the D gene is TRBD1, per 5 matching bases. The TCR was taken from a man younger than 30 in good health. The sequenced material came from blood. The DNA is as follows: TGTGCCAGTAGTATTGGTCAGGGCGGACAGCCCCAGCATTTT. This sequence encodes CASSIGQGGQPQHF.